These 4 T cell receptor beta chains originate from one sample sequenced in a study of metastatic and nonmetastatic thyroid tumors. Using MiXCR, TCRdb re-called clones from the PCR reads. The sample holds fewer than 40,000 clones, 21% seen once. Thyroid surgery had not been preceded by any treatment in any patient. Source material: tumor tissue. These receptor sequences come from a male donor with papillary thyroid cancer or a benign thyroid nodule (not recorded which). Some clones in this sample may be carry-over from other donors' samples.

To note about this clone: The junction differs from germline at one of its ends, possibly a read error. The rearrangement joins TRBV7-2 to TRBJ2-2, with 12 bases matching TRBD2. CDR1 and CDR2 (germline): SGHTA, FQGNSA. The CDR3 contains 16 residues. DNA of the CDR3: TGTGTCAGCAGCTTAGCGACTAGCGGGGGTACCGGGGAGCTGTTTTTT. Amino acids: CVSSLATSGGTGELFF.

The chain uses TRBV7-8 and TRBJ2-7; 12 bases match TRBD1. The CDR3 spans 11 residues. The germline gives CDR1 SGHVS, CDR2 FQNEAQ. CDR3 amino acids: CAGTGGREQYF. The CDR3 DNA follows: TGTGCGGGGACAGGGGGCCGCGAGCAGTACTTC.

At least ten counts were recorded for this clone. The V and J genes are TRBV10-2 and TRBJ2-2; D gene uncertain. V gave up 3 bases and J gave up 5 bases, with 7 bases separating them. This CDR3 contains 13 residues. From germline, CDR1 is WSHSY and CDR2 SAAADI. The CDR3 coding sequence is TGCGCCAGCAGTGAAAGGGCTACCGGGGAGCTGTTTTTT. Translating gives CASSERATGELFF.

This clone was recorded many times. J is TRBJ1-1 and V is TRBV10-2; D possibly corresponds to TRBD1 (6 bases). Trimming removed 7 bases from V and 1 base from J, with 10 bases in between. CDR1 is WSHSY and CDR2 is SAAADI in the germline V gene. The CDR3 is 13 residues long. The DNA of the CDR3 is TGCGCCAGCACCCGGACAGAGAACACTGAAGCTTTCTTT. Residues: CASTRTENTEAFF.